This T cell receptor beta chain was captured by sequencing in a study of shared clonotypes between healthy human individuals. CD8 cells classed as naive were CD45RO-negative and positively selected for CCR7, excluding terminally differentiated effector memory CD45RA+ cells. Adults of Caucasian background living in Nashville, Tennessee made up all donors. Of note for this clone: Its antigen is still unknown.

There are 16 residues in the CDR3. The trim removed 0 bases at V and 8 bases at J, leaving 8 bases unmatched. Germline CDR1 and CDR2: SGHRS and YFSETQ. Authors' analysis steps: Filtering differed for immunoSEQ, which gave only junction sequences without quality scores. Produced via immunoSEQ multiplex PCR; TCRdb's table is partial and in-frame only. V and J calls and clone size are as listed in that table; D and trimming were resolved from the DNA. Altogether millions of clones are present, approximately 94% being singletons, with the ten largest covering roughly 1.7%. Study results and limitations: Inspection by rarefaction showed sorted-subset sequencing to be incomplete despite large depth. Across a few donors, naive CD4 shared roughly 5%, naive CD8 around 3.8%, memory CD4 roughly 2.5%, memory CD8 about 0.38%.

The gene calls are TRBV5-1 and TRBJ2-1, with TRBD1 identical over 10 bases. The source of this sequence is a man younger than 30 in good health. Some clones in this sample may be carry-over from other donors' samples. Sequencing was done on a sample of naive CD8+ T cells from PBMCs. The CDR3 loop reads CASSLVSRDRGDEQFF. The CDR3 DNA reads as TGCGCCAGCAGCTTGGTCTCCCGGGACAGGGGTGATGAGCAGTTCTTC.